This entry features one T cell receptor (beta chain) sequence. In this sample, this clone turned up once. Its antigen is still unknown. Nothing much larger sits one base from this clone, and base qualities are not available. This record comes from a study of technical replicates of blood from a handful of donors (dated by TCRdb to 2016 to 2017). The method behind the library was the immunoSEQ multiplex PCR assay. TCRdb carries this immuneACCESS record with in-frame sequences only. Its versions omit some clonotypes, under half of them owing to an unresolved V gene in the studies checked, with the rest unexplained. This sample is represented by about 88,000 clones; under 95% of them were singletons. The ten top clones hold roughly 0.25% of the sample. The CDR3 covers 17 residues, taking in both the cysteine and the phenylalanine. Just the 51-base CDR3 DNA is kept, in frame starting at base 1. Trimming costs V 3 bases and J 0 bases, and their ends lie 12 bases apart. From the germline V gene (reference sequence), CDR1 is LNHDA and CDR2 is SQIVND.

The sample comprised T cells isolated from PBMCs. The rearrangement combines TRBV19 with TRBJ2-6; TRBD2 might be the D gene, on 6 matching bases. The receptor comes from a human donor in good health. The bases read TGTGCCAGTAGTATTGAGGGACTGAGCTCTGGGGCCAACGTCCTGACTTTC. Its amino acids are CASSIEGLSSGANVLTF.